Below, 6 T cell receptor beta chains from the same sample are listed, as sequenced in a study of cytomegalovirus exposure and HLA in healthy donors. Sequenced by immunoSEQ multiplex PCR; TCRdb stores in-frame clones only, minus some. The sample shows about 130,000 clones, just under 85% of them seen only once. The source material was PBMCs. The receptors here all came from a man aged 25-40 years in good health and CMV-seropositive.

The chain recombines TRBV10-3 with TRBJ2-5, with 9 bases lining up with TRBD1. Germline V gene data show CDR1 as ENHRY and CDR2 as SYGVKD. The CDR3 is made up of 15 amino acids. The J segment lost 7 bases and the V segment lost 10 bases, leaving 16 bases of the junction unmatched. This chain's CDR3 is CATSWGTGHSGTQYF. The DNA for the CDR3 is TGTGCCACCTCGTGGGGGACAGGGCATTCGGGGACCCAGTACTTC.

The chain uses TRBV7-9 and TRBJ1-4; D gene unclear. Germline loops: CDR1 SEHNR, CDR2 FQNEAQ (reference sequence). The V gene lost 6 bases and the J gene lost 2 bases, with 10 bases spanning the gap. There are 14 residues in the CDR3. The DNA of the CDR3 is TGTGCCAGCAGGAAATTGGGCACTAATGAAAAACTGTTTTTT. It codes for CASRKLGTNEKLFF.

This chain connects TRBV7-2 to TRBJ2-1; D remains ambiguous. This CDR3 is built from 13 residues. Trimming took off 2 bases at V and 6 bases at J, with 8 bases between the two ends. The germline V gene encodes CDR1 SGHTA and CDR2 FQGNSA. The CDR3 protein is CASSLSPINEQFF. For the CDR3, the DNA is TGTGCCAGCAGCTTATCCCCTATCAATGAGCAGTTCTTC.

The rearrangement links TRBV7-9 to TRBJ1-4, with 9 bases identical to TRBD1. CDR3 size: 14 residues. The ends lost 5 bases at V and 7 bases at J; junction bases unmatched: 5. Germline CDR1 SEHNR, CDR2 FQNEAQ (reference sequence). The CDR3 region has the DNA TGTGCCAGCAGCCAGGGACAGGGTGGTGAAAAACTGTTTTTT. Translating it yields CASSQGQGGEKLFF.

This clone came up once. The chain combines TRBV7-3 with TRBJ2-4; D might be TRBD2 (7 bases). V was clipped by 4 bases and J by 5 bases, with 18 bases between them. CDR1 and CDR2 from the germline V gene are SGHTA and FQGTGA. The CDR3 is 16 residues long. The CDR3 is CASSSEGGGGQNIQYF. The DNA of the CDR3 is TGTGCCAGCAGCTCCGAGGGAGGGGGGGGACAAAACATTCAGTACTTC.

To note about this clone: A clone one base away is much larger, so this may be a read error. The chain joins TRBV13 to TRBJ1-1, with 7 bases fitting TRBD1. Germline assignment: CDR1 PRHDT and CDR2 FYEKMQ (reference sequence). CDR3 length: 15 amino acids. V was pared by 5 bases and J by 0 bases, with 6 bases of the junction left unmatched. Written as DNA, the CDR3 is TGTGCCAGCAGCCCGTCGACAGGGATGAACACTGAAGCTTTCTTT. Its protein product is CASSPSTGMNTEAFF.